Following are 20 T cell receptor beta chains from one sample sequenced in a study of blood T cell repertoires in COVID-19. Method: immunoSEQ multiplex PCR; TCRdb's copy keeps in-frame clones and lacks some. Found here are some 99,000 clones, 70% to 90% of them singletons; the top ten hold more than 3.5%. Sequenced: peripheral blood. Every receptor here comes from a human donor with COVID-19, enrolled during active disease. The donor label of this sample is uncertain.

This chain connects TRBV12-5 to TRBJ1-1; D not resolved. There are 12 residues in the CDR3. Trimming removed 3 bases at V and 3 bases at J, with 5 bases between. Germline V gene lookup returns CDR1 LGHNT and CDR2 FRNRAP. CDR3 coding DNA: TGTGCTAGTGGTTTCAGGTACACTGAAGCTTTCTTT. It codes for CASGFRYTEAFF. Combining the CDR3 with reference TRBV12-5 and TRBJ1-1 gives the whole variable domain DARVTQTPRHKVTEMGQEVTMRCQPILGHNTVFWYRQTMMQGLELLAYFRNRAPLDDSGMPKDRFSAEMPDATLATLKIQPSEPRDSAVYFCASGFRYTEAFFGQGTRLTVV.

DNA for the CDR3: TGTGCCAGCAGCTTAAGGCAGGGGGCAAAGGACGAGCAGTACTTC. It specifies CASSLRQGAKDEQYF. The genes are TRBV7-9 and TRBJ2-7; 8 bases agree with TRBD1. Germline V lookup: CDR1 SEHNR, CDR2 FQNEAQ (reference sequence). The CDR3 is 15 residues long. Germline trimming cut 2 bases from V and 5 bases from J; bases unmatched to any gene: 8.

This clone was detected once. This chain links TRBV6-5 with TRBJ1-2; D call uncertain. The V end was cut by 11 bases, the J end by 13 bases, with 20 bases between. CDR1 and CDR2 from the germline V gene are MNHEY and SVGAGI. The CDR3 length is 11 residues. In DNA form, the CDR3 reads TGTGCCGTAGGAAGAGGGCTGGAGTGCACCTTC. Amino acid sequence: CAVGRGLECTF.

The gene calls are TRBV4-1 and TRBJ2-4, with D perhaps matching TRBD2 (6 bases). CDR1 and CDR2 from the germline V gene are MGHRA and YSYEKL. The CDR3 has 14 amino acids. Between the trimmed V and J ends, which lost 0 bases and 9 bases, there was a span of 12 bases. In DNA, the CDR3 is TGCGCCAGCAGCCAAGAGGCTAGCGACCGCATTCAGTACTTC. The encoded protein is CASSQEASDRIQYF.

The rearrangement links TRBV11-2 to TRBJ2-7; 10 positions match TRBD1. The CDR3 consists of 16 residues. V lost 1 base, J lost 0 bases, and 3 bases stayed unmatched. Germline V gives CDR1 SGHAT, CDR2 FQNNGV. The CDR3 region is CASSLGTGGSSYEQYF. The DNA of the CDR3 is TGTGCCAGCAGCTTAGGGACAGGGGGAAGCTCCTACGAGCAGTACTTC.

CDR3 DNA: TGTGCCAGCAGCTTAGATGGTCAGGGAACTTCCTATGGCTACACCTTC. Protein sequence: CASSLDGQGTSYGYTF. The chain uses TRBV7-2 and TRBJ1-2, with TRBD1 as a possible D gene (5 bases). The CDR3 covers 16 residues. The germline V gene encodes CDR1 SGHTA and CDR2 FQGNSA. Trimming stripped 1 base from V and 4 bases from J, with 16 bases between.

The chain employs TRBV3-1 (or the pseudogene TRBV3-2) and TRBJ2-2; 14 bases map to TRBD2. Germline-derived CDR1 and CDR2 are LGHDT and YNNKEL (reference sequence). This CDR3 has 18 amino acids. V lost 3 bases, J lost 3 bases, and 6 bases stayed unmatched. CDR3 nucleotides: TGTGCCAGCAGCCAGGGACTAGCGGGGGCCTCGGACACCGGGGAGCTGTTTTTT. Protein: CASSQGLAGASDTGELFF.

The V and J genes are TRBV7-3 and TRBJ2-1; tentatively, D is TRBD2 (5 bases). Trimming took off 2 bases at V and 3 bases at J, with 8 bases between the two ends. The germline V gene has CDR1 SGHTA and CDR2 FQGTGA. The CDR3 is 14 amino acids. Here the CDR3 DNA reads TGTGCCAGCAGCTTAGACGCGGGCTACAATGAGCAGTTCTTC. As protein: CASSLDAGYNEQFF.

In this sample, this clone turned up once. The chain employs TRBV11-2 and TRBJ2-7, with TRBD1 matching over 8 bases. CDR3 length equals 13 residues. Germline CDR1 SGHAT, CDR2 FQNNGV. Trimming cost V 5 bases and J 5 bases; bases outside gene matches: 5. CDR3 protein: CASSIQGADEQYF. The CDR3 nucleotides are TGTGCCAGCAGCATCCAGGGGGCGGACGAGCAGTACTTC.

The gene calls are TRBV5-1 and TRBJ2-7; TRBD1 matches at 8 bases. The germline gives CDR1 SGHRS, CDR2 YFSETQ. The CDR3 runs 14 residues. The V gene end was trimmed by 4 bases and the J gene end by 0 bases; junction bases not matched to a gene: 3. This chain's CDR3 is CASSGRGPSYEQYF. The CDR3 DNA is TGCGCCAGCAGCGGCAGGGGGCCCTCCTACGAGCAGTACTTC.

The V gene is TRBV27, the J gene TRBJ2-1; possible D gene TRBD2, 6 bases. The V end lost 7 bases, the J end lost 0 bases, and 10 bases lay between the germline ends. Germline V CDR1 and CDR2: MNHEY, SMNVEV (reference sequence). CDR3 length equals 14 residues. CDR3 region: CASKDYHSYNEQFF. Written as DNA, the CDR3 is TGTGCCAGCAAGGACTATCACTCCTACAATGAGCAGTTCTTC.

The chain links TRBV7-9 to TRBJ2-3; 8 bases match TRBD1. V lost 5 bases, J lost 3 bases, and 7 bases stayed unmatched. Germline CDR1 and CDR2: SEHNR and FQNEAQ (reference sequence). The CDR3 is made up of 15 amino acids. The CDR3 is CASSPPGTGTDTQYF. The DNA of the CDR3 is TGTGCCAGCAGCCCACCGGGGACAGGAACAGATACGCAGTATTTT.

A single count supports this clone. The chain joins TRBV27 to TRBJ1-1; D is uncertain. Germline values: CDR1 MNHEY, CDR2 SMNVEV (reference sequence). Deletions cut 3 bases from V and 0 bases from J, with 8 bases between. The CDR3 is 14 amino acids. The CDR3 sequence is CASSLGEMNTEAFF. CDR3 DNA sequence: TGTGCCAGCAGTTTGGGAGAGATGAACACTGAAGCTTTCTTT.

This rearrangement joins TRBV14 to TRBJ1-1, with D hard to call. V was cut by 4 bases and J by 0 bases, with 12 bases left in between. Looked up from germline, CDR1 is SGHDN and CDR2 is FVKESK. CDR3 length equals 15 residues. For the CDR3, the DNA is TGTGCCAGCAGCCCAAGAGGCCCTATGAACACTGAAGCTTTCTTT. Protein sequence: CASSPRGPMNTEAFF.

The V gene is TRBV6-6, the J gene TRBJ1-1; D is undetermined. With 6 bases removed from V and 6 bases from J, the gap between germline ends came to 17 bases. Germline V gene data show CDR1 as MNHNY and CDR2 as SVGAGI (reference sequence). The CDR3 runs 14 residues. CDR3 nucleotide sequence: TGTGCCAGCAGCCCCGCGGGTGTTAGGTCTGAAGCTTTCTTT. Residues: CASSPAGVRSEAFF.

The chain joins TRBV6-5 to TRBJ1-6, with TRBD1 matching 8 bases. Per the germline V gene, CDR1 is MNHEY and CDR2 is SVGAGI. The CDR3 runs to 13 residues. Unmatched junction bases numbered 2, after V lost 5 bases and J lost 8 bases. The DNA for the CDR3 is TGTGCCAGCAGTCCGGGACAGGATTCACCCCTCCACTTT. Residues: CASSPGQDSPLHF.

The CDR3 region is CASSLSETYGYTF. The CDR3 DNA reads TGCGCCAGCAGCTTGTCGGAGACCTATGGCTACACCTTC. The chain carries TRBV5-1 and TRBJ1-2, with D hard to call. Trimming took 1 base from V and 4 from J, leaving 8 bases between them. Germline CDR1 is SGHRS and CDR2 is YFSETQ. There are 13 residues in the CDR3.

The chain is built from TRBV28 and TRBJ1-3, with TRBD1 identical over 7 bases. V was pared by 8 bases and J by 0 bases, with 10 bases of the junction left unmatched. The germline gives CDR1 MDHEN, CDR2 SYDVKM. The CDR3 spans 16 residues. As DNA, the CDR3 is TGTGCCAGCGTTGCCGGGACAGATAGCTCTGGAAACACCATATATTTT. It yields the protein CASVAGTDSSGNTIYF.

V gene TRBV3-1 (or the pseudogene TRBV3-2) combines with J gene TRBJ2-3; D is unresolved. The CDR3 length is 15 residues. Trimming took off 6 bases at V and 7 bases at J, with 20 bases between the two ends. Germline-derived CDR1 and CDR2 are LGHDT and YNNKEL (reference sequence). Here the CDR3 reads CASSAGFLNSNTQYF. The DNA for the CDR3 is TGTGCCAGCAGTGCCGGGTTTCTGAATTCGAATACGCAGTATTTT.

The V gene is TRBV5-4, the J gene TRBJ2-5; TRBD2 matches at 8 bases. The CDR3 contains 15 residues. Germline V gene sequence: CDR1 SGHNT, CDR2 YYREEE (reference sequence). Germline trimming cut 4 bases from V and 1 base from J; bases unmatched to any gene: 6. In DNA, the CDR3 is TGTGCCAGCAGCATATATAGCGGGGTCCAAGAGACCCAGTACTTC. This translates into CASSIYSGVQETQYF.